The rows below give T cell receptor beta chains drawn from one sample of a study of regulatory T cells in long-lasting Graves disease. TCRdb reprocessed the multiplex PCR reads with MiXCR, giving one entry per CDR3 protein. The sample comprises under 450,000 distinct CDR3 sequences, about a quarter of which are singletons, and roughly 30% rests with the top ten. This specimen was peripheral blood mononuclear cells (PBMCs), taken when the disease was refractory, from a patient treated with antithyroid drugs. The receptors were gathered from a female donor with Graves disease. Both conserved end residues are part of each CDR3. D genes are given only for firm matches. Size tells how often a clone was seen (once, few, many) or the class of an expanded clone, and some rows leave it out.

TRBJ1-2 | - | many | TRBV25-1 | CASVRKFPPNYGYTF | TGTGCCAGCGTTCGGAAGTTCCCTCCTAACTATGGCTACACCTTC
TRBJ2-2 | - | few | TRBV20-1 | CSASPILSGLSGELFF | TGCAGTGCTAGTCCGATACTATCAGGGCTCTCCGGGGAGCTGTTTTTT
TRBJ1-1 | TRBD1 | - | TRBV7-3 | CASSATQGAAFF | TGTGCCAGCAGCGCGACGCAGGGGGCCGCTTTCTTT
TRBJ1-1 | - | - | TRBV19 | CASSISGLNTEAFF | TGTGCCAGTAGTATATCGGGGCTCAACACTGAAGCTTTCTTT
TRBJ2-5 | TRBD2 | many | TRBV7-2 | CASSPRLAGGEETQYF | TGTGCCAGCAGCCCCAGACTAGCGGGAGGGGAAGAGACCCAGTACTTC
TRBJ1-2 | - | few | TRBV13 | CASSLPGPTSGYTF | TGTGCCAGCAGCTTACCAGGGCCCACCTCTGGCTACACCTTC
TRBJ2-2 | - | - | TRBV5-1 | CASSLAVRKLADSTGELFF | TGCGCCAGCAGCTTGGCCGTCAGAAAGCTAGCGGACAGCACCGGGGAGCTGTTTTTT
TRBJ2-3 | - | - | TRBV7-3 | CASSFISTDTQYF | TGTGCCAGCAGCTTCATTAGCACAGATACGCAGTATTTT
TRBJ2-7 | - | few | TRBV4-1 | CASSQDGAPGYEQYF | TGCGCCAGCAGCCAAGATGGAGCACCAGGCTACGAGCAGTACTTC
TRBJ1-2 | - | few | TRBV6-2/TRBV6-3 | CASSYRHTGYGYTF | TGTGCCAGCAGTTACCGTCATACAGGGTATGGCTACACCTTC